Sequencing of this T cell receptor beta chain was carried out in a study of PD-1 and CTLA-4 blockade in melanoma. This clone was recorded once. Sequencing used immunoSEQ multiplex PCR; TCRdb keeps in-frame clones, though not all of them. Of about 21,000 clones listed, about 91% are singletons. This clonotype originated in a human donor with melanoma. The starting material was CD8+ T cells from peripheral blood, obtained before anti-PD-1 treatment.

The CDR3 region has the DNA TGTGCCTGGACCTTGCCGGGGGCGCGGTATAATTCACCCCTCCACTTT. This encodes CAWTLPGARYNSPLHF. The chain joins TRBV30 to TRBJ1-6; maybe TRBD1 (6 bases). CDR1 GTSNPN and CDR2 SVGIG come from the germline V gene (reference sequence). CDR3 length: 16 amino acids. Trimming took off 4 bases at V and 4 bases at J, with 17 bases between the two ends. Full variable domain (missing parts from reference TRBV30 and TRBJ1-6): SQTIHQWPATLVQPVGSPLSLECTVEGTSNPNLYWYRQAAGRGLQLLFYSVGIGQISSEVPQNLSASRPQDRQFILSSKKLLLSDSGFYLCAWTLPGARYNSPLHFGNGTRLTVT.